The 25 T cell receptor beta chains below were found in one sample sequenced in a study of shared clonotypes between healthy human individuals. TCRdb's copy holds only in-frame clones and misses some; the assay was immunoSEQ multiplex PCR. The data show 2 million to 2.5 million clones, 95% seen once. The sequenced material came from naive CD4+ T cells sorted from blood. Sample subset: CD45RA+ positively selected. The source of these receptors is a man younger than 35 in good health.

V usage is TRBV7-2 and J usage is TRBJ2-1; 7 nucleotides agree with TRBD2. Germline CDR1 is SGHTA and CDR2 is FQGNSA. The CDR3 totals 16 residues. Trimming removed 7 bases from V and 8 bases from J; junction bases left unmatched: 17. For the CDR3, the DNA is TGTGCCAGCACCCGGGGGATTGCGGGAGCCTCGCATGAGCAGTTCTTC. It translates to CASTRGIAGASHEQFF.

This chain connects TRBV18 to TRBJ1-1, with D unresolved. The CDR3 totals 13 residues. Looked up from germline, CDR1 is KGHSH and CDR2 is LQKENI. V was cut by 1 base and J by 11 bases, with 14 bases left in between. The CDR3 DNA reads TGTGCCAGCTCACCACGAGATATCCTCGGGGCTTTCTTT. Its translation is CASSPRDILGAFF.

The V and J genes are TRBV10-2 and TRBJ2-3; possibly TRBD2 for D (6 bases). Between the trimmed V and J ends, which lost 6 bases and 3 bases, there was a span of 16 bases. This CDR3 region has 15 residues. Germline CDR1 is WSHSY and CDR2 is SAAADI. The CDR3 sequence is CASSLLAGSTDTQYF. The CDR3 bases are TGCGCCAGCAGCTTACTAGCTGGCTCGACAGATACGCAGTATTTT.

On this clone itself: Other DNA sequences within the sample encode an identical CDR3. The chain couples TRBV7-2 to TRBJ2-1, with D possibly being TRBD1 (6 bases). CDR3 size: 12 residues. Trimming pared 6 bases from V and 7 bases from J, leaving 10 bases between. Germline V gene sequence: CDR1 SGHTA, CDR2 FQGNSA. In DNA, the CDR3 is TGTGCCAGCAGTTCACAGGGAAATGAGCAGTTCTTC. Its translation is CASSSQGNEQFF. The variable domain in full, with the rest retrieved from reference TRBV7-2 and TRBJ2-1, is GAGVSQSPSNKVTEKGKDVELRCDPISGHTALYWYRQSLGQGLEFLIYFQGNSAPDKSGLPSDRFSAERTGGSVSTLTIQRTQQEDSAVYLCASSSQGNEQFFGPGTRLTVL.

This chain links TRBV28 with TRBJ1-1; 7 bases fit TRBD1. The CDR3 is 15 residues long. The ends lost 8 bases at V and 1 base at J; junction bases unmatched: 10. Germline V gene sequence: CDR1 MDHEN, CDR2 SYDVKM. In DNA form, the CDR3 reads TGTGCCAGCTCGACCGGGACAGTGTCGAACACTGAAGCTTTCTTT. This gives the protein CASSTGTVSNTEAFF. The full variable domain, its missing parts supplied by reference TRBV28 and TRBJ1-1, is DVKVTQSSRYLVKRTGEKVFLECVQDMDHENMFWYRQDPGLGLRLIYFSYDVKMKEKGDIPEGYSVSREKKERFSLILESASTNQTSMYLCASSTGTVSNTEAFFGQGTRLTVV.

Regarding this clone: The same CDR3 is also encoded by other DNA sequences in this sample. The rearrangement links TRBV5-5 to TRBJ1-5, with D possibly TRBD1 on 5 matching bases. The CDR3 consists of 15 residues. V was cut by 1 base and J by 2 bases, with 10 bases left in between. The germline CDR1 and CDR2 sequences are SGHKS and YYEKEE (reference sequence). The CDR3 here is CASSLSGNGNQPQHF. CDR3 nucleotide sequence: TGTGCCAGCAGCTTGTCAGGGAACGGCAATCAGCCCCAGCATTTT. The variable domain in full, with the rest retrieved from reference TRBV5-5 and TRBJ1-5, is DAGVTQSPTHLIKTRGQQVTLRCSPISGHKSVSWYQQVLGQGPQFIFQYYEKEERGRGNFPDRFSARQFPNYSSELNVNALLLGDSALYLCASSLSGNGNQPQHFGDGTRLSIL.

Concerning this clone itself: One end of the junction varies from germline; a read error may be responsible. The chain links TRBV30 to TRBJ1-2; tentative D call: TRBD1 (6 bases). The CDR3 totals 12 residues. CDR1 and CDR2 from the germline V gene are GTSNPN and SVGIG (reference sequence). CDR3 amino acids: CAWIPLTGAPDF. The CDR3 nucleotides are TGTGCCTGGATCCCCTTGACAGGCGCACCAGACTTC.

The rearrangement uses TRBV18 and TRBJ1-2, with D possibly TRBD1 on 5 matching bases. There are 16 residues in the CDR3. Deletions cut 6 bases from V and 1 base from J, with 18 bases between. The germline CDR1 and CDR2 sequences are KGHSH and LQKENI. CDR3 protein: CASSPSGRGLNYGYTF. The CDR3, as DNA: TGTGCCAGCTCTCCCTCAGGGAGGGGCCTTAACTATGGCTACACCTTC.

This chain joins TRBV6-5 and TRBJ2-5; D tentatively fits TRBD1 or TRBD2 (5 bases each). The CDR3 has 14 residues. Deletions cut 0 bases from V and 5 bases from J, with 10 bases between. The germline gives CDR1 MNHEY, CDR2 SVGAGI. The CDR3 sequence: CASSYSARDETQYF. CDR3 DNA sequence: TGTGCCAGCAGTTACTCGGCCAGGGACGAGACCCAGTACTTC.

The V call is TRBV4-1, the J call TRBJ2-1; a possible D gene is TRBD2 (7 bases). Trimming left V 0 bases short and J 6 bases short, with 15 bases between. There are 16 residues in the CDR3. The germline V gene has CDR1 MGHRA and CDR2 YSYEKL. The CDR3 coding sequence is TGCGCCAGCAGCCAAGATGGGGGGGCTCTGAGCAATGAGCAGTTCTTC. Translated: CASSQDGGALSNEQFF.

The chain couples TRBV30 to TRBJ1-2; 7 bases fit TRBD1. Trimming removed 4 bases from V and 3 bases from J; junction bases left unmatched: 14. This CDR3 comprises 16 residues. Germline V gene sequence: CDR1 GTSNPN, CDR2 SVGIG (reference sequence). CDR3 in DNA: TGTGCCTGGACCTACGGGGGGGCAGGGGGTCACTATGGCTACACCTTC. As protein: CAWTYGGAGGHYGYTF. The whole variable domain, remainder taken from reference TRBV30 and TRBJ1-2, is SQTIHQWPATLVQPVGSPLSLECTVEGTSNPNLYWYRQAAGRGLQLLFYSVGIGQISSEVPQNLSASRPQDRQFILSSKKLLLSDSGFYLCAWTYGGAGGHYGYTFGSGTRLTVV.

The CDR3: CASSLQRGLSSYNEQFF. CDR3 nucleotide sequence: TGTGCCAGCAGCTTGCAAAGGGGACTAAGCTCCTACAATGAGCAGTTCTTC. V gene TRBV5-4 combines with J gene TRBJ2-1; 7 positions agree with TRBD2. This CDR3 is 17 amino acids long. V lost 1 base to trimming and J lost 0 bases; unmatched junction nucleotides: 7. Germline values: CDR1 SGHNT, CDR2 YYREEE (reference sequence).

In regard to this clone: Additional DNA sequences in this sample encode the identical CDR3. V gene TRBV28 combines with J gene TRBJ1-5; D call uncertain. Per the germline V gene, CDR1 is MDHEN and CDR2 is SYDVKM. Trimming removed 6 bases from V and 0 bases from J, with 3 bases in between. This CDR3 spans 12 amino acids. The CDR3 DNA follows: TGTGCCAGCAGCCCTAGCAATCAGCCCCAGCATTTT. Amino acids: CASSPSNQPQHF. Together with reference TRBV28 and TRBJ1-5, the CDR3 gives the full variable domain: DVKVTQSSRYLVKRTGEKVFLECVQDMDHENMFWYRQDPGLGLRLIYFSYDVKMKEKGDIPEGYSVSREKKERFSLILESASTNQTSMYLCASSPSNQPQHFGDGTRLSIL.

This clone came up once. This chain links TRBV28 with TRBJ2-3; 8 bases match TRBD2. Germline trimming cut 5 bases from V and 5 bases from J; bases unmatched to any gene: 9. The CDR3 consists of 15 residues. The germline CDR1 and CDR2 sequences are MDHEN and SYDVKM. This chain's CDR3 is CASSPGSGGEDTQYF. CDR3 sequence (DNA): TGTGCCAGCAGTCCCGGGAGCGGGGGAGAAGATACGCAGTATTTT.

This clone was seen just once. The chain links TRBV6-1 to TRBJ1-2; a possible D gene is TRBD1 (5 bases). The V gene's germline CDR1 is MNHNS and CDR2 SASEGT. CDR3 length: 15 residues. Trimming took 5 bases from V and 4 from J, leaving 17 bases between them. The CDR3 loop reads CASSFQLTGGYGYTF. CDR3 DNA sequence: TGTGCCAGCAGTTTCCAGCTGACCGGGGGCTATGGCTACACCTTC.

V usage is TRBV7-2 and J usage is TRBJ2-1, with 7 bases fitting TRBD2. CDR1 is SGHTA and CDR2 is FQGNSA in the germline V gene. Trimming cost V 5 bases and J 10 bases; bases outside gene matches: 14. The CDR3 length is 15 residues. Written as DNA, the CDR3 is TGTGCCAGCAGCCCCTCAAGGGCGGGAGCAGGGGAGCAGTTCTTC. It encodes CASSPSRAGAGEQFF.

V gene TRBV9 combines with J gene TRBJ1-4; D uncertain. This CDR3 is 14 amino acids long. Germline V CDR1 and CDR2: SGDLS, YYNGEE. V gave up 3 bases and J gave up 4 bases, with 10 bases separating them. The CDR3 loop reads CASSATAGNEKLFF. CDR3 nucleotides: TGTGCCAGCAGCGCGACCGCGGGTAATGAAAAACTGTTTTTT.

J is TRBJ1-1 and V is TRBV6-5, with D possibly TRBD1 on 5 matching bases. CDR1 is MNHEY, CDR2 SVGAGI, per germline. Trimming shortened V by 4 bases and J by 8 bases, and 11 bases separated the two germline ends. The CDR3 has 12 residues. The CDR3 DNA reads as TGTGCCAGCAGTTCAGGGTCGTGGGAAGCTTTCTTT. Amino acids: CASSSGSWEAFF.

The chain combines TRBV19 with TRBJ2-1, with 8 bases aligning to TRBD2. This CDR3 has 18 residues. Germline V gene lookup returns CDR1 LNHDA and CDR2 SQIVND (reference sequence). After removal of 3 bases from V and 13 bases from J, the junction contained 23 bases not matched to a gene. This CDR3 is CASSIVSGRKNGDRNQFF. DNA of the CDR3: TGTGCCAGTAGTATTGTCAGCGGGAGAAAGAATGGGGATAGGAATCAGTTCTTC.

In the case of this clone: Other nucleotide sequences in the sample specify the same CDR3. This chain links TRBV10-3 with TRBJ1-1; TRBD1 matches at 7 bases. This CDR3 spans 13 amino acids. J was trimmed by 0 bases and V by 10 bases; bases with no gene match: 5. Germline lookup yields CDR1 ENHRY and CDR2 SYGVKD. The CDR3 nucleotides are TGTGCCAGCGGGGACAGCATGAACACTGAAGCTTTCTTT. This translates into CASGDSMNTEAFF.

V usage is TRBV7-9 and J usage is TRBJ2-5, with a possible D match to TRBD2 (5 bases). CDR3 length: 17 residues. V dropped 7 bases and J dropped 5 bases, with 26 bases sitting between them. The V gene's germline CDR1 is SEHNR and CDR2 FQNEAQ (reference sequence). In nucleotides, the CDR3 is TGTGCCAGCACCCTGGCCCGGGGAGCGGCGCCTTGGGAGACCCAGTACTTC. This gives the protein CASTLARGAAPWETQYF.

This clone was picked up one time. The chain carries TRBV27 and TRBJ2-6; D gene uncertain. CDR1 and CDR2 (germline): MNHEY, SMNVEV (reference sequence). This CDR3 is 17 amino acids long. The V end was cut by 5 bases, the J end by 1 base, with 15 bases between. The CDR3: CASSPLPGPSGANVLTF. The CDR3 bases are TGTGCCAGCAGTCCTTTACCCGGCCCTTCTGGGGCCAACGTCCTGACTTTC.

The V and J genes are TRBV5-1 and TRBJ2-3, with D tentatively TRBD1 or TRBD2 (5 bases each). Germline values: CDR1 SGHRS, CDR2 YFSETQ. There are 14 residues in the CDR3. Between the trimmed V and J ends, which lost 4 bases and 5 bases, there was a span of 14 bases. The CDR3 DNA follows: TGCGCCAGCAGCATCGGGACCTTGGGAGATACGCAGTATTTT. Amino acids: CASSIGTLGDTQYF. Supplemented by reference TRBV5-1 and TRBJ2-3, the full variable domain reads KAGVTQTPRYLIKTRGQQVTLSCSPISGHRSVSWYQQTPGQGLQFLFEYFSETQRNKGNFPGRFSGRQFSNSRSEMNVSTLELGDSALYLCASSIGTLGDTQYFGPGTRLTVL.

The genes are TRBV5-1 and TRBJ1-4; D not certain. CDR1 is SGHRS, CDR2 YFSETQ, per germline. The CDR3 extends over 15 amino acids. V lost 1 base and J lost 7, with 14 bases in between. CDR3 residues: CASSLSESRGEKLFF. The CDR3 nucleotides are TGCGCCAGCAGCTTGTCGGAGAGCAGAGGTGAAAAACTGTTTTTT.

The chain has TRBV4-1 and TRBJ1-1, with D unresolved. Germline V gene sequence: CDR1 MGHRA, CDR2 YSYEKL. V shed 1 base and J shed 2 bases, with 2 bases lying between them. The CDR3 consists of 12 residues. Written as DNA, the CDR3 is TGCGCCAGCAGCCAAGTTAACACTGAAGCTTTCTTT. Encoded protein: CASSQVNTEAFF.